A single sample is the source of the 23 T cell receptor beta chains below, sequenced in a study of long-term antiretroviral therapy in people with HIV. Version v3.0 of the immunoSEQ assay ran at survey level. Generated by immunoSEQ multiplex PCR, the TCRdb table keeps only in-frame clones and is missing some. The profile shows roughly 33,000 clones, roughly 97% of them singletons. Sequences were derived from unsorted PBMCs, sampled 6.9 years after starting antiretroviral therapy. Every receptor here comes from a man between 25 and 39 years old with HIV.

This sequence joins TRBV6-5 and TRBJ1-1, with D unclear. Germline CDR1 and CDR2: MNHEY and SVGAGI. Trimming removed 0 bases from V and 3 bases from J, with 14 bases in between. The CDR3 sequence is 16 residues long. CDR3 in DNA: TGTGCCAGCAGTTACTCCAGGACTGAGATTTACACTGAAGCTTTCTTT. Protein: CASSYSRTEIYTEAFF.

In DNA form, the CDR3 reads TGCGCCAGCAGCCACGGAATAACTAGCGGGGGATTAACCCAGTACTTC. This codes for CASSHGITSGGLTQYF. The chain joins TRBV4-3 to TRBJ2-5; 11 nucleotides line up with TRBD2. Looked up from germline, CDR1 is LGHNA and CDR2 is YSLEER. The CDR3 is 16 amino acids. J was trimmed by 8 bases and V by 3 bases; bases with no gene match: 11.

This clone was detected once. The genes are TRBV15 and TRBJ2-4, with D tentatively TRBD1 (5 bases). The V end was cut by 6 bases, the J end by 1 base, with 13 bases between. Germline V gene lookup returns CDR1 LNHNV and CDR2 YYDKDF (reference sequence). The length of the CDR3 is 15 residues. The CDR3 region has the DNA TGTGCCACCAGTGAAGACAGCGTTGCCAAAAACATTCAGTACTTC. Its translation is CATSEDSVAKNIQYF.

The chain carries TRBV9 and TRBJ2-1; D gene unclear. This CDR3 has 16 residues. Between the trimmed V and J ends, which lost 0 bases and 3 bases, there was a span of 13 bases. CDR1 and CDR2 from the germline V gene are SGDLS and YYNGEE. The CDR3 DNA sequence: TGTGCCAGCAGCGTAGCTGGATTTTCCCTCTACAATGAGCAGTTCTTC. This translates into CASSVAGFSLYNEQFF.

Worth noting for this clone: An end of the junction does not agree with germline; a read error may underlie this. The CDR3 DNA reads TGTGCCAGCAGCGAAGCGACCCAGGTGGGTGCTAGCTATGGCTACACCTTC. It specifies CASSEATQVGASYGYTF. The chain combines TRBV2 with TRBJ1-2; D unclear. This CDR3 comprises 17 residues. Germline V gene sequence: CDR1 SNHLY, CDR2 FYNNEI.

The rearrangement links TRBV7-9 to TRBJ2-1; unclear D gene. The CDR3 sequence is 14 residues long. Germline values: CDR1 SEHNR, CDR2 FQNEAQ (reference sequence). Trimming left V 1 base short and J 9 bases short, with 13 bases between. The CDR3 bases are TGTGCCAGCAGCTTAGATTTATTGACTGGTGAGCAGTTCTTC. The encoded protein is CASSLDLLTGEQFF.

This chain links TRBV5-1 with TRBJ2-5; D gene unclear. V was cut by 0 bases and J by 2 bases, with 8 bases left in between. The CDR3 runs 14 residues. Germline V gives CDR1 SGHRS, CDR2 YFSETQ. This chain's CDR3 is CASSLAARQETQYF. DNA for the CDR3: TGCGCCAGCAGCTTGGCTGCCAGACAAGAGACCCAGTACTTC.

This chain uses TRBV7-8 with TRBJ2-7; 7 bases are shared with TRBD1. Germline assignment: CDR1 SGHVS and CDR2 FQNEAQ. V shed 2 bases, J shed 2 bases, and the junction held 6 bases outside the gene matches. The CDR3 is 15 residues long. Here the CDR3 DNA reads TGTGCCAGCAGCTTATCGGGGACAGTCACCTACGAGCAGTACTTC. Protein product: CASSLSGTVTYEQYF.

This clone was seen a single time. The chain links TRBV7-2 to TRBJ2-1, with D perhaps matching TRBD1 (5 bases). CDR3 size: 16 residues. Trimming removed 2 bases from V and 7 bases from J, with 18 bases in between. The germline V gene has CDR1 SGHTA and CDR2 FQGNSA. The CDR3 DNA is TGTGCCAGCAGCTTAATTTCGGGCATGGGGCGGAATGAGCAGTTCTTC. This gives the protein CASSLISGMGRNEQFF.

The chain has TRBV5-8 and TRBJ2-2; 7 bases line up with TRBD1. CDR3 length: 13 residues. The trim removed 7 bases at V and 7 bases at J, leaving 7 bases unmatched. Germline CDR1 and CDR2: SGHTS and YDEGEE. The CDR3 loop is CASGMTGLGELFF. The CDR3 bases are TGTGCCAGCGGGATGACAGGGCTCGGGGAGCTGTTTTTT.

This chain uses TRBV7-3 with TRBJ2-1; possibly TRBD1 for D (5 bases). The CDR3 sequence is 16 residues long. Deletions cut 4 bases from V and 1 base from J, with 14 bases between. The germline CDR1 and CDR2 sequences are SGHTA and FQGTGA. CDR3 bases: TGTGCCAGCAGCTCCCAAGGGGCGCCATCCTACAATGAGCAGTTCTTC. Encoded protein: CASSSQGAPSYNEQFF.

V usage is TRBV5-5 and J usage is TRBJ2-7; D possibly uses TRBD1 or TRBD2 (5 bases each). The CDR3 is made up of 14 amino acids. Germline loops: CDR1 SGHKS, CDR2 YYEKEE (reference sequence). V lost 4 bases and J lost 5, with 16 bases in between. The DNA for the CDR3 is TGTGCCAGCAGCCCAGGAATGGGACGGGACGAGCAGTACTTC. This translates into CASSPGMGRDEQYF.

The rearrangement joins TRBV4-2 to TRBJ1-6; 7 nucleotides agree with TRBD1. The germline CDR1 and CDR2 sequences are LGHNA and YNFKEQ. With V trimmed by 3 bases and J by 7 bases, 9 bases remained unmatched. The CDR3 has 16 amino acids. The CDR3 region is CASSQGTRQGNSPLHF. The CDR3 nucleotides are TGTGCCAGCAGCCAGGGGACTCGACAGGGAAATTCACCCCTCCACTTT.

In this sample, this clone turned up once. The chain has TRBV11-2 and TRBJ2-7; weak D call: TRBD2 (5 bases). Trimming took 5 bases from V and 5 from J, leaving 19 bases between them. Germline CDR1 reads SGHAT; CDR2 reads FQNNGV. This CDR3 is 15 amino acids long. The CDR3, as DNA: TGTGCCAGCAGCCCCGCCGGGAACCCCTACGACGAGCAGTACTTC. Protein product: CASSPAGNPYDEQYF.

The J gene is TRBJ1-1, the V gene TRBV12-5, with D possibly being TRBD1 (5 bases). Germline CDR1 LGHNT, CDR2 FRNRAP. With 7 bases removed from V and 1 base from J, the gap between germline ends came to 19 bases. This CDR3 spans 16 amino acids. The CDR3 DNA is TGTGCTAGTGCCTCCTCCCCCGGGACGGAGAACACTGAAGCTTTCTTT. Its protein product is CASASSPGTENTEAFF. Full variable domain (remainder filled in from reference TRBV12-5 and TRBJ1-1): DARVTQTPRHKVTEMGQEVTMRCQPILGHNTVFWYRQTMMQGLELLAYFRNRAPLDDSGMPKDRFSAEMPDATLATLKIQPSEPRDSAVYFCASASSPGTENTEAFFGQGTRLTVV.

The CDR3 is CASRGSTGSDGNTIYF. The CDR3 DNA follows: TGTGCCAGCAGAGGGTCGACAGGGAGTGATGGAAACACCATATATTTT. V gene TRBV9 combines with J gene TRBJ1-3, with 7 bases aligning to TRBD1. Germline CDR1 and CDR2: SGDLS and YYNGEE. J gave up 3 bases and V 5 bases, and 11 bases lay outside the gene matches. CDR3 length equals 16 residues.

The chain joins TRBV7-2 to TRBJ2-5; 10 bases match TRBD2. Trimming took 6 bases from V and 1 from J; bases not matched to a gene: 11. Germline CDR1 reads SGHTA; CDR2 reads FQGNSA. The CDR3 is made up of 17 amino acids. The CDR3 region is CASSLSSSGRIQETQYF. In DNA, the CDR3 is TGTGCCAGCAGTTTATCCTCTAGCGGGAGAATCCAAGAGACCCAGTACTTC.

The table lists this clone with a count of one. The chain has TRBV11-1 and TRBJ2-7; 7 bases agree with TRBD2. V lost 1 base to trimming and J lost 6 bases; unmatched junction nucleotides: 9. The germline gives CDR1 SGHAT, CDR2 FQDESV (reference sequence). The CDR3 is made up of 15 amino acids. CDR3 sequence: CASSLGRGNNPEQYF. CDR3 nucleotide sequence: TGTGCCAGCAGCTTAGGGCGGGGGAATAACCCCGAGCAGTACTTC.

The J gene is TRBJ2-7, the V gene TRBV30; D is undetermined. The V end lost 4 bases, the J end lost 5 bases, and 12 bases lay between the germline ends. The CDR3 sequence is 12 residues long. From germline, CDR1 is GTSNPN and CDR2 SVGIG (reference sequence). The CDR3 DNA reads TGTGCCTGGAAGCCCCGTGAGGACGAGCAGTACTTC. Translated, it gives CAWKPREDEQYF.

The V gene is TRBV5-8, the J gene TRBJ2-3; 7 nucleotides align to TRBD2. V was pared by 0 bases and J by 2 bases, with 6 bases of the junction left unmatched. Looked up from germline, CDR1 is SGHTS and CDR2 is YDEGEE. The CDR3 has 16 amino acids. CDR3 DNA: TGTGCCAGCAGCTTGGCGGGGGGACCCCCCACAGATACGCAGTATTTT. Translated, it gives CASSLAGGPPTDTQYF. The full variable domain, rest sourced from reference TRBV5-8 and TRBJ2-3, is EAGVTQSPTHLIKTRGQQATLRCSPISGHTSVYWYQQALGLGLQFLLWYDEGEERNRGNFPPRFSGRQFPNYSSELNVNALELEDSALYLCASSLAGGPPTDTQYFGPGTRLTVL.

In DNA form, the CDR3 reads TGTGCCAGCAGCCCCCGGGAAGGAGCAAATGACGAGCAGTACTTC. Translated, it gives CASSPREGANDEQYF. The V call is TRBV4-2, the J call TRBJ2-7; possibly TRBD2 for D (5 bases). V shed 4 bases and J shed 5 bases, with 18 bases lying between them. Germline V gives CDR1 LGHNA, CDR2 YNFKEQ. The CDR3 contains 15 residues.

The chain has TRBV7-8 and TRBJ2-1, with no clear D. In germline, CDR1 is SGHVS, CDR2 FQNEAQ. Trimming removed 3 bases at V and 7 bases at J, with 7 bases between. This CDR3 has 12 amino acids. CDR3 nucleotides: TGTGCCAGCAGCTTGGAACATAATGAGCAGTTCTTC. It specifies CASSLEHNEQFF.

The rearrangement uses TRBV4-3 and TRBJ1-2, with a tentative D call TRBD1 (6 bases). This CDR3 has 14 amino acids. CDR1 is LGHNA, CDR2 YSLEER, per germline. Deletions cut 3 bases from V and 4 bases from J, with 12 bases between. CDR3 region: CASSHDRGAYGYTF. The CDR3 bases are TGCGCCAGCAGCCATGATAGGGGGGCCTATGGCTACACCTTC.